The clone carrying this T cell receptor (beta chain) has only a few counts. These data are taken from a study of blood T cell repertoires in COVID-19. Study information: Specimens from acute and convalescent COVID-19 originated in the United States, Italy and Spain. T cells, B-cell-depleted T cells, or PBMCs provided the cDNA or gDNA that served as material.

The authors' processing: Amplification of reference gene primers was used by the study to estimate nucleated cell counts. Generated by immunoSEQ multiplex PCR, the TCRdb table keeps only in-frame clones and is missing some. That table is the source of V, J and clone size, and D and trimming were worked out from the DNA. The data show 140,000 to 150,000 clones, with about 87% seen just once and 30% to 45% held by the top ten. The clonotype was recovered from a man aged 50 to 60 who had recovered from COVID-19. The material sequenced was peripheral blood.

CDR3 coding DNA: TGTGCCAGCAGTGGGAGTAACAAGAATCAGCCCCAGCATTTT. Its translation is CASSGSNKNQPQHF. The chain employs TRBV2 and TRBJ1-5; no definite D call. The ends were cut back, 4 bases at V and 4 bases at J, with 11 bases in the middle. Germline lookup yields CDR1 SNHLY and CDR2 FYNNEI. This CDR3 is built from 14 residues.